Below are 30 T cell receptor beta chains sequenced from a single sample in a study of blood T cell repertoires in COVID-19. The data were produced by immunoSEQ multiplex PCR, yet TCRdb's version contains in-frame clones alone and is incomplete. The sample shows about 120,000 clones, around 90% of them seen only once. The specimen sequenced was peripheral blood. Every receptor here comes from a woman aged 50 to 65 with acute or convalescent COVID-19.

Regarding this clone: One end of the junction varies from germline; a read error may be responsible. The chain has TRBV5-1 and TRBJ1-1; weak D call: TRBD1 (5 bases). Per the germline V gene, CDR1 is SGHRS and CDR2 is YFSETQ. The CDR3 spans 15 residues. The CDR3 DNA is TGCGCCCGCAGCCCGCCGGGGGGGGGTAACACTGAAGCTTTCTTT. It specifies CARSPPGGGNTEAFF. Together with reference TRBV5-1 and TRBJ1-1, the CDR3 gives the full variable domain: KAGVTQTPRYLIKTRGQQVTLSCSPISGHRSVSWYQQTPGQGLQFLFEYFSETQRNKGNFPGRFSGRQFSNSRSEMNVSTLELGDSALYLCARSPPGGGNTEAFFGQGTRLTVV.

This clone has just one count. The chain's CDR3 is CASSLVLGQGVQMNTEAFF. In DNA form, the CDR3 reads TGCGCCAGCAGCTTGGTCTTAGGACAGGGGGTTCAAATGAACACTGAAGCTTTCTTT. The rearrangement uses TRBV5-1 and TRBJ1-1, with 10 bases fitting TRBD1. The germline V gene encodes CDR1 SGHRS and CDR2 YFSETQ. The CDR3 is made up of 19 amino acids. J gave up 0 bases and V 0 bases, and 11 bases lay outside the gene matches.

The CDR3 DNA is TGTGCCAGCAGTCTGGGGGTACCGGGACTAGGGAACACCGGGGAGCTGTTTTTT. Its protein is CASSLGVPGLGNTGELFF. The chain is built from TRBV28 and TRBJ2-2; 8 nucleotides line up with TRBD2. CDR1 is MDHEN, CDR2 SYDVKM, per germline. J gave up 1 base and V 5 bases, and 12 bases lay outside the gene matches. The CDR3 covers 18 residues.

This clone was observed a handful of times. CDR3 DNA sequence: TGTGCCATCAGGGACAAGCGGGGCGGCACTGAAGCTTTCTTT. Encoded protein: CAIRDKRGGTEAFF. The V and J genes are TRBV10-3 and TRBJ1-1, with D possibly matching TRBD1 (5 bases). Germline V CDR1 and CDR2: ENHRY, SYGVKD. With 6 bases removed from V and 4 bases from J, the gap between germline ends came to 15 bases. The CDR3 contains 14 residues.

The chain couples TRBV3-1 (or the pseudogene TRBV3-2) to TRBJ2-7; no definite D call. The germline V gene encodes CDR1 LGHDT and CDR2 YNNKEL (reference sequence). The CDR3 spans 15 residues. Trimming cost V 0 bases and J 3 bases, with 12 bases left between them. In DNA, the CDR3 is TGTGCCAGCAGCCAAGAGTCCGGTTTCCTCTACGAGCAGTACTTC. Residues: CASSQESGFLYEQYF.

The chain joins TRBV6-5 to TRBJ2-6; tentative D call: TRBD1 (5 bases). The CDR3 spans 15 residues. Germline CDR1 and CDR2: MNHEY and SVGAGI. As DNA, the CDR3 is TGTGCTACCCAGGGTGGCGGCTCTGGGGCCAACGTCCTGACTTTC. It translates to CATQGGGSGANVLTF.

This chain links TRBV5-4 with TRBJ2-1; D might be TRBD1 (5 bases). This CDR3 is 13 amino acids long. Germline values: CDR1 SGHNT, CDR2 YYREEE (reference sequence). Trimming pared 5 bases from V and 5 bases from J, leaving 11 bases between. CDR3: CASRSGANNEQFF. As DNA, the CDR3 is TGTGCCAGCAGATCTGGGGCGAACAATGAGCAGTTCTTC.

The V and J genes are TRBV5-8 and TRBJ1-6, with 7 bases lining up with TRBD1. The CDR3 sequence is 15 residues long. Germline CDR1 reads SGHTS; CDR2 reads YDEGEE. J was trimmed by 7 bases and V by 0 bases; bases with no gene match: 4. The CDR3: CASSLAGTVNSPLHF. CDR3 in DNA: TGTGCCAGCAGCTTGGCCGGGACAGTAAATTCACCCCTCCACTTT.

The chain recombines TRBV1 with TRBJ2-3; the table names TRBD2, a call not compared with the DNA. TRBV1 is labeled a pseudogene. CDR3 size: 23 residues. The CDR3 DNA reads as TGCACCAGCAGCCAAGCCCGACCCAATCCGGGACTAGCTTCGGGGGCGGGCACAGATACGCAGTATTTT. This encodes CTSSQARPNPGLASGAGTDTQYF.

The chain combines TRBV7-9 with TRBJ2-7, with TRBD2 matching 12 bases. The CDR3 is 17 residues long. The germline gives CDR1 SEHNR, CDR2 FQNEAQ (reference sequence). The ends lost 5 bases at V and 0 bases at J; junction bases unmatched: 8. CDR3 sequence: CASSLFLTSGGSYEQYF. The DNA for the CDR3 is TGTGCCAGCAGCCTTTTTTTGACTAGCGGGGGCTCCTACGAGCAGTACTTC. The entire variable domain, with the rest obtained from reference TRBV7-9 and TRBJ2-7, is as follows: DTGVSQNPRHKITKRGQNVTFRCDPISEHNRLYWYRQTLGQGPEFLTYFQNEAQLEKSRLLSDRFSAERPKGSFSTLEIQRTEQGDSAMYLCASSLFLTSGGSYEQYFGPGTRLTVT.

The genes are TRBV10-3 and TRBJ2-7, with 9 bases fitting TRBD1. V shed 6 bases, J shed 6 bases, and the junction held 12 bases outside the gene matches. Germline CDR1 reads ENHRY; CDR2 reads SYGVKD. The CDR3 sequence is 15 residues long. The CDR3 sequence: CAIREGQGAGGEQYF. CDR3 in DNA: TGTGCCATCAGAGAGGGACAGGGAGCAGGGGGCGAGCAGTACTTC.

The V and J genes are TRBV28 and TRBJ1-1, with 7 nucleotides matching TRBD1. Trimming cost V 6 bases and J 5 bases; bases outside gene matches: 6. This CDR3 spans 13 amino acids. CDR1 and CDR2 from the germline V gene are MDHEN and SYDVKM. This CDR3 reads CASSTQGVTEAFF. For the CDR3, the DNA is TGTGCCAGCAGCACTCAGGGGGTGACTGAAGCTTTCTTT.

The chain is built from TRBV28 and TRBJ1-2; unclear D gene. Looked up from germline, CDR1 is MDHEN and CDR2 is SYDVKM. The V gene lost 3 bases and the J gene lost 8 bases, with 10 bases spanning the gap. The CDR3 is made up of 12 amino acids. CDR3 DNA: TGTGCCAGCAGTTTGGAGGTAGGAGGCTACACCTTC. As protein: CASSLEVGGYTF.

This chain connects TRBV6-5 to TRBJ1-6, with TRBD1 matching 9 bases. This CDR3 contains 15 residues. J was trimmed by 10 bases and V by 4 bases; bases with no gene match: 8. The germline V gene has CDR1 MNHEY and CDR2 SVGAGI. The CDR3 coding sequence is TGTGCCAGCAGTTTGGGCCGACAGGGGGGCTCACCCCTCCACTTT. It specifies CASSLGRQGGSPLHF.

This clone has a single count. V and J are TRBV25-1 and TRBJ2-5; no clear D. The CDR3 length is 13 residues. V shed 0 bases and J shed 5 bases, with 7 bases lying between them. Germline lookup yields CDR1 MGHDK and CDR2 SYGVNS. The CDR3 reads CASSEYGSETQYF. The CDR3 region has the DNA TGTGCCAGCAGTGAATATGGTAGCGAGACCCAGTACTTC.

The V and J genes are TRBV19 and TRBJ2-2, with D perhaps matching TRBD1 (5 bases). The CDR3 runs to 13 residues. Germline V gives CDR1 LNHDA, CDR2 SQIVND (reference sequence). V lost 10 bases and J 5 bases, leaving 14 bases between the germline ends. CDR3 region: CATSKGQTGELFF. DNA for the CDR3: TGTGCCACCAGTAAGGGGCAGACCGGGGAGCTGTTTTTT. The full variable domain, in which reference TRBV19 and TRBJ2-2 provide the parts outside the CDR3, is DGGITQSPKYLFRKEGQNVTLSCEQNLNHDAMYWYRQDPGQGLRLIYYSQIVNDFQKGDIAEGYSVSREKKESFPLTVTSAQKNPTAFYLCATSKGQTGELFFGEGSRLTVL.

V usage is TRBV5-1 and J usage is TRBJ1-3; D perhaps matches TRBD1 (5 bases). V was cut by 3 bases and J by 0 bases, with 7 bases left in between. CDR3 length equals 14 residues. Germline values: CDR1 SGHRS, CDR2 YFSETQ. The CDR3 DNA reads TGCGCCAGCAGCTCACAGGACTCTGGAAACACCATATATTTT. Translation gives CASSSQDSGNTIYF. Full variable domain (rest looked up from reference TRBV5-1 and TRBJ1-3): KAGVTQTPRYLIKTRGQQVTLSCSPISGHRSVSWYQQTPGQGLQFLFEYFSETQRNKGNFPGRFSGRQFSNSRSEMNVSTLELGDSALYLCASSSQDSGNTIYFGEGSWLTVV.

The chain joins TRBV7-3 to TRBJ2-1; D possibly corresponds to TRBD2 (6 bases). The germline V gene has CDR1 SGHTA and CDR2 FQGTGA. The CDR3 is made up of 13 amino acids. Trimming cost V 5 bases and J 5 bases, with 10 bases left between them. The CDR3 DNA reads TGTGCCAGCAGCCCGGGACTGGACAATGAGCAGTTCTTC. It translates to CASSPGLDNEQFF.

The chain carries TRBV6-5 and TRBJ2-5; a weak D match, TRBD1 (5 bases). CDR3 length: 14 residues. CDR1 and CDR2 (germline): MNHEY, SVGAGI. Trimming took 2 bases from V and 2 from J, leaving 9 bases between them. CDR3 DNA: TGTGCCAGCAGTTACGGGGCACCGCAAGAGACCCAGTACTTC. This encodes CASSYGAPQETQYF.

The CDR3: CASSPSLGNEVSGGDRETQYF. CDR3 in DNA: TGTGCCAGCAGCCCCAGTTTGGGAAATGAGGTATCAGGGGGCGACAGGGAGACCCAGTACTTC. V and J are TRBV7-6 and TRBJ2-5, with 8 bases matching TRBD1. The V gene end was trimmed by 5 bases and the J gene end by 5 bases; junction bases not matched to a gene: 28. The CDR3 runs 21 residues. Germline V gene sequence: CDR1 SGHVS, CDR2 FNYEAQ.

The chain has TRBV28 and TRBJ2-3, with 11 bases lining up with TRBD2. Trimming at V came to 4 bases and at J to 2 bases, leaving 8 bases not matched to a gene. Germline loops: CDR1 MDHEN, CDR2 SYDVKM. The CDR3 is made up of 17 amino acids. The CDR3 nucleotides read TGTGCCAGCAGTTCGCCACTGGGACTAGCGGACACAGATACGCAGTATTTT. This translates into CASSSPLGLADTDTQYF. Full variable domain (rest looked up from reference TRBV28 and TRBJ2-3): DVKVTQSSRYLVKRTGEKVFLECVQDMDHENMFWYRQDPGLGLRLIYFSYDVKMKEKGDIPEGYSVSREKKERFSLILESASTNQTSMYLCASSSPLGLADTDTQYFGPGTRLTVL.

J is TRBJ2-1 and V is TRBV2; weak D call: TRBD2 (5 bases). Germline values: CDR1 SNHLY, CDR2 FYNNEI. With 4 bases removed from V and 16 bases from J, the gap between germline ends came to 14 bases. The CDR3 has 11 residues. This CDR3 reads CASSVGLIIFF. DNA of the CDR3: TGTGCCAGCAGTGTTGGACTGATTATTTTCTTC.

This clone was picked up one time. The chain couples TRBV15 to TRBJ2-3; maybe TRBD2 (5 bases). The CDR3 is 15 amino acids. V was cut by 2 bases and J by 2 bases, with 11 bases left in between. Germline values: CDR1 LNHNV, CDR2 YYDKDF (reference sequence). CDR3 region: CATSRRARDTDTQYF. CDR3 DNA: TGTGCCACCAGCAGAAGGGCCCGGGACACAGATACGCAGTATTTT.

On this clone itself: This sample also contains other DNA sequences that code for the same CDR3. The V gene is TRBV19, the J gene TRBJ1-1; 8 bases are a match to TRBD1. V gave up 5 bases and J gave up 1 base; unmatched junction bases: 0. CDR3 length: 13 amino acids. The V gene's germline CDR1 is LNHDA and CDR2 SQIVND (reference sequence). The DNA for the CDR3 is TGTGCCAGTAGTGGACAGGGGAACACTGAAGCTTTCTTT. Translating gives CASSGQGNTEAFF.

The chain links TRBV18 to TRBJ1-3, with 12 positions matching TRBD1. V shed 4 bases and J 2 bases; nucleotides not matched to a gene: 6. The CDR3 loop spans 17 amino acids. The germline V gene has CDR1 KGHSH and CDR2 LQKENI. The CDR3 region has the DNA TGTGCCAGCTCACGGGGGACAGGGGGCCTTACTGGAAACACCATATATTTT. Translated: CASSRGTGGLTGNTIYF.

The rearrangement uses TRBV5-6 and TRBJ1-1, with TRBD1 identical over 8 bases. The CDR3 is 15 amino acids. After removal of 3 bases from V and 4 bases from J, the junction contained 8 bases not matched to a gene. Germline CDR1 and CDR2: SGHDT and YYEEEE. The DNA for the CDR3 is TGTGCCAGCAGCTCTCTTTCAGGGGGCAGCACTGAAGCTTTCTTT. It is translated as CASSSLSGGSTEAFF.

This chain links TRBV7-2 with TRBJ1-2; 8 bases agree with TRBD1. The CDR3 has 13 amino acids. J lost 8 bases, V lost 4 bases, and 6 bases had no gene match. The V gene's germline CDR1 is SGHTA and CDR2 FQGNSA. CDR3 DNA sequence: TGTGCCAGCAGCTCAGACAGGGGAGGAGGCTACACCTTC. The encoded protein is CASSSDRGGGYTF.

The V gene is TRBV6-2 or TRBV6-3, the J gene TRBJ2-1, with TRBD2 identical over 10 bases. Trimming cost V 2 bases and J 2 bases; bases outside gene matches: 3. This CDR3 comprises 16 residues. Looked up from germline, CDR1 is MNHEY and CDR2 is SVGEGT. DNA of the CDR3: TGTGCCAGCAGTTACGTTGGACTAGCGGCCTACAATGAGCAGTTCTTC. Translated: CASSYVGLAAYNEQFF.

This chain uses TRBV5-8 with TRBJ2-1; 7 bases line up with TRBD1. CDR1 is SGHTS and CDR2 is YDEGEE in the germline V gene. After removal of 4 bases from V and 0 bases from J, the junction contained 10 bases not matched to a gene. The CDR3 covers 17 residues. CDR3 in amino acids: CASSLVQGLHSYNEQFF. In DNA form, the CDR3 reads TGTGCCAGCAGCCTGGTACAGGGGCTACACTCCTACAATGAGCAGTTCTTC.

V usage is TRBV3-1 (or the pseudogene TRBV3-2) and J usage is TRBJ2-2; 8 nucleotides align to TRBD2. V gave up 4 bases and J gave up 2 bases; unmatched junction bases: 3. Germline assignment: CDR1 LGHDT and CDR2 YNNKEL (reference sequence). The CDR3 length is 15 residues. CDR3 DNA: TGTGCCAGCAGCCCCAGCGGGGGTAACACCGGGGAGCTGTTTTTT. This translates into CASSPSGGNTGELFF.